This T cell receptor beta chain was documented in a study of CXCR3-negative and CXCR3-positive naive CD8 T cells. On the study more broadly: With about 1.5 +/- 0.3 million reads per library, the TRB reads numbered roughly 140 million in total. Study observations and caveats: Naive subsets showed comparable surface CD5, and TCR interaction strength was also inferred from TRB CDR3 physicochemistry. In CXCR3-positive naive cells, the TRB CDR3s were more hydrophobic than in CXCR3-negative naive cells.

CDR3 size: 14 residues. Germline assignment: CDR1 SGHVS and CDR2 FQNEAQ. All TRB cDNA libraries came from 5' RACE performed with UMI labels. TCRdb re-called the 5' RACE reads, yielding one record per CDR3 amino acid sequence without DNA. With about 110,000 distinct CDR3 sequences in the sample, the ten largest clones hold more than 0.3%. On this clonotype itself: Its specificity is unknown.

The source is a human donor in good health. Some clones in this sample may be carry-over from other donors' samples. The chain is built from TRBV7-8 and TRBJ1-1; TCRdb reports TRBD1, a call that lacks DNA to check it against. Sequencing was done on a sample of naive CXCR3+ CD8+ T cells from blood. Subset: CD45RO-CCR7+CD27+CD95- naive CD8+ T cells expressing CXCR3 (TNR3+). This CDR3 reads CASSWTGYHTEAFF. Complete variable domain (other parts from reference TRBV7-8 and TRBJ1-1): GAGVSQSPRYKVAKRGQDVALRCDPISGHVSLFWYQQALGQGPEFLTYFQNEAQLDKSGLPSDRFFAERPEGSVSTLKIQRTQQEDSAVYLCASSWTGYHTEAFFGQGTRLTVV.